This T cell receptor (beta chain) was recovered during a study of blood T cell repertoires in COVID-19. CDR1 is SGHDT, CDR2 YYEEEE, per germline. V dropped 2 bases and J dropped 4 bases, with 14 bases sitting between them. This CDR3 region has 15 residues. The table came from immunoSEQ multiplex PCR; TCRdb's copy has only in-frame clones and leaves some out. The data hold approximately 240,000 clones, with around four fifths observed a single time. This rearrangement joins TRBV5-6 to TRBJ2-3, with D maybe TRBD2 (6 bases). The TCR originated in a woman over 75 with active or convalescent COVID-19. Sequencing was performed on peripheral blood. CDR3 sequence (DNA): TGTGCCAGCAGCTTATTAGCGGAGTGGGCAGATACGCAGTATTTT. It yields the protein CASSLLAEWADTQYF.